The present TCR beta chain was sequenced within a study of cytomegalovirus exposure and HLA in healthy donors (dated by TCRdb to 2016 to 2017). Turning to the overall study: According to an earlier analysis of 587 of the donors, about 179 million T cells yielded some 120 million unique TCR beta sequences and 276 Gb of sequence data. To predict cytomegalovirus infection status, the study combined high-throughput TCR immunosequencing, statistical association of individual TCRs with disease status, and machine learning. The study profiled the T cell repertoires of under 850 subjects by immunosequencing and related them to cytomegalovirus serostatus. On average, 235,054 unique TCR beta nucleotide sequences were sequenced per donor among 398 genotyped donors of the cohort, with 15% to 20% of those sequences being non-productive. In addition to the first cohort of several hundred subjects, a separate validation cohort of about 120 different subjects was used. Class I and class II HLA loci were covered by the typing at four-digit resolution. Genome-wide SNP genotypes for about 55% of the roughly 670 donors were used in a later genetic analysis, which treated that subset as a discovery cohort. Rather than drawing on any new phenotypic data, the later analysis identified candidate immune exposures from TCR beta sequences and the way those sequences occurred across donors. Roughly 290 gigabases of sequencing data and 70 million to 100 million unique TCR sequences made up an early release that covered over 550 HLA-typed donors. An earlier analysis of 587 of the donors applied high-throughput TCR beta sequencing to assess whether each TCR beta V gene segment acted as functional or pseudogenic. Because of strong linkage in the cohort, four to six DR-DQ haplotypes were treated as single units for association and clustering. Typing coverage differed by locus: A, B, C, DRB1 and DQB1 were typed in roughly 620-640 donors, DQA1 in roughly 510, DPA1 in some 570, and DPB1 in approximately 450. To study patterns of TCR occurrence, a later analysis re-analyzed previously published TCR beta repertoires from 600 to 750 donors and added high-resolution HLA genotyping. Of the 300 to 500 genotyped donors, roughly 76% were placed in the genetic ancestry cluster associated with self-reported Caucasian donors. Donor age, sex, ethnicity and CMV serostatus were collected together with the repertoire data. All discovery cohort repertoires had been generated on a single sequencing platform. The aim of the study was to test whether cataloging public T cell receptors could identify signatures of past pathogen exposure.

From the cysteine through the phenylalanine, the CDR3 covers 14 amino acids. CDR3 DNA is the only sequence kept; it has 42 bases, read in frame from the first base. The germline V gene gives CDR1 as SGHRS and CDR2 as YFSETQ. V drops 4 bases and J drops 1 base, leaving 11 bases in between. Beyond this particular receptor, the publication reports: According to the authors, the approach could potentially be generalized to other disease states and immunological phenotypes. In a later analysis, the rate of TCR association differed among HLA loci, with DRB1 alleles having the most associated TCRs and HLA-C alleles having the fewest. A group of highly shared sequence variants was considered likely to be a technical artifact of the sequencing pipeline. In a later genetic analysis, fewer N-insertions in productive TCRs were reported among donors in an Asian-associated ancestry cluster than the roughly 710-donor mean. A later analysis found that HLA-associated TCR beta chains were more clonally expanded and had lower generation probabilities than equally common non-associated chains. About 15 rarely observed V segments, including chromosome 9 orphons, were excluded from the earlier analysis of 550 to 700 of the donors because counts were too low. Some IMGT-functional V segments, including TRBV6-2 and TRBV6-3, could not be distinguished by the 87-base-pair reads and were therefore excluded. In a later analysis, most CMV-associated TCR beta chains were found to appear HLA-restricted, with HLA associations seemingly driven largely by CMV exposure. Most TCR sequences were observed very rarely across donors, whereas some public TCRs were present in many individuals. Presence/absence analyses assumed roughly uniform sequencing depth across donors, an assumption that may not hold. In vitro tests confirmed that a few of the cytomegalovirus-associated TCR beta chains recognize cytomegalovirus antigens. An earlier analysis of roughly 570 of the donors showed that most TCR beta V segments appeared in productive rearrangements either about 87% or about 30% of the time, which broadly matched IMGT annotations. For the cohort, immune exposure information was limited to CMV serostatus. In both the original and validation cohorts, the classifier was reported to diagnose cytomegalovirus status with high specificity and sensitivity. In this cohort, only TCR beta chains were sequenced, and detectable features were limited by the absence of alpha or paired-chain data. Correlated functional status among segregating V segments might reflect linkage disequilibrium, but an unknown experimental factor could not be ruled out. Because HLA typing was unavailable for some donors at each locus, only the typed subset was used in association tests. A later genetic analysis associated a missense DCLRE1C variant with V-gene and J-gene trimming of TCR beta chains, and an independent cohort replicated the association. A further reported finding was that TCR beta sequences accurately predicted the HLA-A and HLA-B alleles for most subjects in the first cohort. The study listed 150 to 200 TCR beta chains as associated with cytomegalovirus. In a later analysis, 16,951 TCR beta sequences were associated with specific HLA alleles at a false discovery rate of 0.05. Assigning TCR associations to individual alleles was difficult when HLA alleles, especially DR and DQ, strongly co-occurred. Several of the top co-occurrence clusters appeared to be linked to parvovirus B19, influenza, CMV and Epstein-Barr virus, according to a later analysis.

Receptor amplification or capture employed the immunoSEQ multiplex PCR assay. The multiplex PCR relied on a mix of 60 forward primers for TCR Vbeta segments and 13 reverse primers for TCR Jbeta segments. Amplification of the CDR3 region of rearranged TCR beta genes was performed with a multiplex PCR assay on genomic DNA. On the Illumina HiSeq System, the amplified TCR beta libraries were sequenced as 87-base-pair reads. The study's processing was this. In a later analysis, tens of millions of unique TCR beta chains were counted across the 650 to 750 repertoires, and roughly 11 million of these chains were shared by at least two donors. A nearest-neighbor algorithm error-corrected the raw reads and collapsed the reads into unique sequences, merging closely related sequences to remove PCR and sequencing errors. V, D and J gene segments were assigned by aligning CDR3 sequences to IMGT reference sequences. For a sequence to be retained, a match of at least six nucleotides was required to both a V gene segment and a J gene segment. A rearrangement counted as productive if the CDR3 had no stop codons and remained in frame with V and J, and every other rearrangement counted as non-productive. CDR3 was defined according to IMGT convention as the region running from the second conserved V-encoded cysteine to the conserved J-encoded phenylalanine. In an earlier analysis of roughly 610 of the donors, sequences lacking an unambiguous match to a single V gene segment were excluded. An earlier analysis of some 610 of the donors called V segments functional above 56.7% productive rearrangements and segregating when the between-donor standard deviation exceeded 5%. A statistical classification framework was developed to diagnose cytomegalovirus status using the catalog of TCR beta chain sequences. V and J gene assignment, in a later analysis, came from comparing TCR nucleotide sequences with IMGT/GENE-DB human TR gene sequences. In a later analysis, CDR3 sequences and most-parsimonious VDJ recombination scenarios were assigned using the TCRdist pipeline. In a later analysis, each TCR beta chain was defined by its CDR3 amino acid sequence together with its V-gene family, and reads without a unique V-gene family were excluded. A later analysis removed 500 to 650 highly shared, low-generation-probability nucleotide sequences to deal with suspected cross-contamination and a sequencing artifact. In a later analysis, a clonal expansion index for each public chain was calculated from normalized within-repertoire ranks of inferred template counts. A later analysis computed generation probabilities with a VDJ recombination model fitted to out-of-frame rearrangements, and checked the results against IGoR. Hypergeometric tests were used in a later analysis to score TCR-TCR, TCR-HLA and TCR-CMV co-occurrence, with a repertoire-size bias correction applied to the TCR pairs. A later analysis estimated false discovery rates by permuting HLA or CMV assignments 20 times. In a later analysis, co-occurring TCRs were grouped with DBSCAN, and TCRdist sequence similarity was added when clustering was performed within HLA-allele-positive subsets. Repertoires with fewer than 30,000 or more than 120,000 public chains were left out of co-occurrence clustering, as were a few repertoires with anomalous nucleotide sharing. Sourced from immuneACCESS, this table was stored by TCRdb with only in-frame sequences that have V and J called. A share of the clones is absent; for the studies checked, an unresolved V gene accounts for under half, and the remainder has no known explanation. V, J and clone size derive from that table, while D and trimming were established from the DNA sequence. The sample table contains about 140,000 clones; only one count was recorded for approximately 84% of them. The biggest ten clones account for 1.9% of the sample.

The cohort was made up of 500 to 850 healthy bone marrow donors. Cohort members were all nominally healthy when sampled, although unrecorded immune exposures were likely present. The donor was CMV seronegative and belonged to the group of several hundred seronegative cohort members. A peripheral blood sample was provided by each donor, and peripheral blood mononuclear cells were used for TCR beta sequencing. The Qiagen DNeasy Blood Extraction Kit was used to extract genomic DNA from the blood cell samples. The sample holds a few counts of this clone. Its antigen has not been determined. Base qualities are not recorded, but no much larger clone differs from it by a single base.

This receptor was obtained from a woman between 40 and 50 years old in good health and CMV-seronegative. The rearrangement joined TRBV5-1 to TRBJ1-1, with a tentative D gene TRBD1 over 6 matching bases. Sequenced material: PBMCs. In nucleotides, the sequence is TGCGCCAGCAGCAGCGGACAGCCGAACACTGAAGCTTTCTTT. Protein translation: CASSSGQPNTEAFF.